This entry concerns a single TCR beta chain. This sample is drawn from a study of blood T cell repertoires in COVID-19. Data came from immunoSEQ multiplex PCR; TCRdb stores just in-frame clones and leaves some out. The repertoire holds over 25,000 clones, with about 91% as singletons. CDR3 length equals 15 residues. Germline V gives CDR1 MNHEY, CDR2 SVGAGI. V was pared by 5 bases and J by 4 bases, with 3 bases of the junction left unmatched. The receptor was derived from a human donor with active COVID-19. The donor label of this sample is uncertain. The sequenced material came from peripheral blood. The chain couples TRBV6-5 to TRBJ2-1; 12 bases are shared with TRBD2. CDR3 residues: CASSPLAGGYNEQFF. CDR3 bases: TGTGCCAGCAGTCCCCTAGCGGGAGGGTACAATGAGCAGTTCTTC.